This T cell receptor (beta chain) is from a study of blood T cell repertoires in COVID-19. Study information: The United States, Italy and Spain supplied acute and convalescent COVID-19 samples. T cells, B-cell-depleted T cells, or PBMCs provided the cDNA or gDNA that served as material.

Study processing details: For nucleated cells, counts were estimated from reference gene primer amplification. Profiled with immunoSEQ multiplex PCR; TCRdb holds only in-frame clones, not every one. V and J calls and clone size are those listed in that table; D and trimming were worked out from the DNA. This table holds some 64,000 clones, roughly 73% found once. With 1 base removed from V and 12 bases from J, the gap between germline ends came to 21 bases. This CDR3 spans 16 amino acids. Germline V CDR1 and CDR2: MGHRA, YSYEKL. The rearrangement uses TRBV4-1 and TRBJ1-4; D call uncertain. The sequencing input was peripheral blood. The TCR originated in a woman in her sixties with acute or convalescent COVID-19. The CDR3 region is CASSQVLDPSRVELFF. The CDR3 nucleotides read TGCGCCAGCAGCCAAGTTCTAGACCCGTCGCGGGTTGAACTGTTTTTT.